Presented here are 25 T cell receptor beta chains from one specimen sequenced in a study of T cell repertoires in cytomegalovirus infection. Via MiXCR, TCRdb re-called the reads, giving one row per CDR3 protein. This sample has approximately 400,000 distinct CDR3 sequences, with around 32% found just once. Sequencing was done on a sample of PBMCs. The receptors stem from a human donor in good health (CMV status not recorded). Some clones in this sample may be carry-over from other donors' samples.

This clonotype was recorded many times. This rearrangement joins TRBV7-8 to TRBJ2-7; weak D call: TRBD2 (5 bases). V lost 5 bases and J lost 6, with 14 bases in between. The germline CDR1 and CDR2 sequences are SGHVS and FQNEAQ. CDR3 length: 13 residues. CDR3 residues: CASSPGVPSEQYF. CDR3 sequence (DNA): TGTGCCAGCAGCCCCGGGGTCCCTTCCGAGCAGTACTTC.

Concerning this clonotype: The conserved final phenylalanine or tryptophan is absent from the CDR3, which likely points to a read error. This rearrangement joins TRBV7-2 to TRBJ1-1; 8 bases match TRBD1. Germline V CDR1 and CDR2: SGHTA, FQGNSA. Trimming removed 1 base from V and 5 bases from J; junction bases left unmatched: 12. The CDR3 covers 17 residues. The CDR3 loop reads CASSLESGGARGTEAFC. CDR3 DNA: TGTGCCAGCAGCTTAGAGTCAGGGGGCGCGCGGGGGACTGAAGCTTTCTGT.

As regards this clonotype: Because it lacks the conserved phenylalanine or tryptophan at the end, this CDR3 is likely a read error. CDR3 sequence reads: CASSQESSGGLYNEQFL. Here the CDR3 DNA reads TGCGCCAGCAGCCAAGAATCTAGCGGGGGCCTGTACAATGAGCAGTTCTTA. This chain links TRBV4-1 with TRBJ2-1; 10 bases are shared with TRBD2. CDR1 and CDR2 (germline): MGHRA, YSYEKL. This CDR3 spans 17 amino acids. Trimming cost V 0 bases and J 4 bases; bases outside gene matches: 6.

The sample holds a few counts of this clonotype. This rearrangement joins TRBV10-1 to TRBJ1-1; 12 bases agree with TRBD1. There are 16 residues in the CDR3. Per germline, CDR1 WNHNN and CDR2 SYGVQD (reference sequence). The junction had 11 bases not matched to a gene; V was cut back by 6 bases and J by 6 bases. This chain's CDR3 is CASSDPGQGAVAEAFF. The CDR3 coding sequence is TGCGCCAGCAGCGACCCGGGACAGGGGGCGGTTGCTGAAGCTTTCTTT.

V and J are TRBV6-2 or TRBV6-3 and TRBJ1-5; D is undetermined. The CDR3 is 12 residues long. Germline V gives CDR1 MNHEY, CDR2 SVGEGT. CDR3 coding DNA: TGTTCCTGCGGCGACAACAATCAGCCCCAGCATTTT. It specifies CSCGDNNQPQHF.

The gene calls are TRBV19 and TRBJ2-1, with 10 bases identical to TRBD2. V shed 3 bases, J shed 3 bases, and the junction held 2 bases outside the gene matches. The germline CDR1 and CDR2 sequences are LNHDA and SQIVND (reference sequence). The CDR3 runs to 15 residues. In nucleotides, the CDR3 is TGTGCCAGTAGTATCGAGCGGGGGGGCTACAATGAGCAGTTCTTC. It encodes CASSIERGGYNEQFF.

This clonotype was observed a handful of times. The chain carries TRBV2 and TRBJ1-1; D not certain. The CDR3 is 14 residues long. V dropped 3 bases and J dropped 5 bases, with 13 bases sitting between them. Germline V gives CDR1 SNHLY, CDR2 FYNNEI. CDR3 nucleotides: TGTGCCAGCAGTGAGCAAGGGAGTTGGACTGAAGCTTTCTTT. Encoded protein: CASSEQGSWTEAFF.

The rearrangement joins TRBV7-2 to TRBJ2-4, with 12 bases identical to TRBD2. The CDR3 has 15 amino acids. With 5 bases clipped from V and 6 bases from J, the junction kept 5 bases outside the gene matches. The germline V gene encodes CDR1 SGHTA and CDR2 FQGNSA. The CDR3 sequence is CASSLSLAGGNIQYF. The CDR3 DNA is TGTGCCAGCAGCCTCTCACTAGCGGGGGGAAACATTCAGTACTTC.

This clonotype appeared many times. The rearrangement joins TRBV7-6 to TRBJ2-4, with a weak D call TRBD2 (7 bases). CDR1 is SGHVS, CDR2 FNYEAQ, per germline. The CDR3 is 16 residues long. V was clipped by 4 bases and J by 5 bases, with 18 bases between them. CDR3 loop: CASSWGEGDHENIQYF. The CDR3 bases are TGTGCCAGCAGCTGGGGGGAGGGGGACCACGAAAACATTCAGTACTTC.

The CDR3 protein is CASSPGLAGGLTYEQYF. CDR3 DNA sequence: TGTGCCAGCAGCCCCGGACTAGCGGGGGGCCTAACTTACGAGCAGTACTTC. J is TRBJ2-7 and V is TRBV5-4; 14 bases are shared with TRBD2. V shed 4 bases, J shed 4 bases, and the junction held 10 bases outside the gene matches. The CDR3 contains 17 residues. Germline lookup yields CDR1 SGHNT and CDR2 YYREEE (reference sequence). Filled out from reference TRBV5-4 and TRBJ2-7, the complete variable domain reads ETGVTQSPTHLIKTRGQQVTLRCSSQSGHNTVSWYQQALGQGPQFIFQYYREEENGRGNFPPRFSGLQFPNYSSELNVNALELDDSALYLCASSPGLAGGLTYEQYFGPGTRLTVT.

In regard to this clonotype: Given the absence of the conserved phenylalanine or tryptophan at the CDR3 end, a read error is likely. The V and J genes are TRBV20-1 and TRBJ1-2, with a possible D match to TRBD1 (6 bases). The length of the CDR3 is 13 residues. Germline loops: CDR1 DFQATT, CDR2 SNEGSKA (reference sequence). The V end lost 1 base, the J end lost 2 bases, and 8 bases lay between the germline ends. CDR3 sequence reads: CSARGQENYGYTV. In DNA, the CDR3 is TGCAGTGCTAGAGGACAGGAAAACTATGGCTACACCGTC.

This clonotype was counted between two and nine times. This rearrangement joins TRBV7-4 to TRBJ1-2; 7 bases match TRBD1. The CDR3 consists of 15 residues. V was clipped by 3 bases and J by 4 bases; unmatched bases: 8. Germline lookup yields CDR1 SGHVT and CDR2 SQSDAQ. The CDR3 DNA is TGTGCCAGCAGCTTCGAGGGGGCGCATGTCTATGGCTACACCTTC. This codes for CASSFEGAHVYGYTF.

For this clonotype: The junction departs from the called germline gene at one end, perhaps through a read error. The chain links TRBV7-2 to TRBJ2-1, with a tentative D call TRBD1 (5 bases). Germline V CDR1 and CDR2: SGHTA, FQGNSA. This CDR3 contains 15 residues. The CDR3 protein is CDSSLARGSYNEQFF. CDR3 nucleotide sequence: TGTGACAGCAGCTTAGCTAGGGGTTCTTACAATGAGCAGTTCTTC. The full variable domain, with the rest looked up from reference TRBV7-2 and TRBJ2-1, is GAGVSQSPSNKVTEKGKDVELRCDPISGHTALYWYRQSLGQGLEFLIYFQGNSAPDKSGLPSDRFSAERTGGSVSTLTIQRTQQEDSAVYLCDSSLARGSYNEQFFGPGTRLTVL.

This clonotype was seen only a few times. This sequence joins TRBV7-7 and TRBJ2-3; no reliable D call. Germline V gene data show CDR1 as SSHAT and CDR2 as FNYEAQ (reference sequence). V was trimmed by 2 bases and J by 4 bases, leaving 7 bases between them. The CDR3 length is 13 residues. CDR3 loop: CASSLSEADTQYF. The CDR3 nucleotides are TGTGCCAGCAGCTTAAGCGAGGCAGATACGCAGTATTTT.

This sequence joins TRBV27 and TRBJ2-7; the D call may be TRBD1 or TRBD2 (5 bases each). The CDR3 consists of 15 residues. CDR1 is MNHEY and CDR2 is SMNVEV in the germline V gene (reference sequence). Trimming pared 4 bases from V and 2 bases from J, leaving 15 bases between. CDR3 residues: CASSSSGTRAYEQYF. The CDR3 bases are TGTGCCAGCAGTTCGTCCGGGACCCGAGCCTACGAGCAGTACTTC.

This clonotype was counted between two and nine times. The J gene is TRBJ1-2, the V gene TRBV5-4; the match to TRBD1 covers 7 bases. The germline V gene has CDR1 SGHNT and CDR2 YYREEE (reference sequence). This CDR3 contains 16 residues. Trimming at V came to 2 bases and at J to 4 bases, leaving 11 bases not matched to a gene. The CDR3 sequence: CASSFPDREQTYGYTF. CDR3 DNA: TGTGCCAGCAGCTTTCCTGACAGGGAACAGACCTATGGCTACACCTTC.

This clonotype turned up a few times. The chain uses TRBV11-2 and TRBJ2-7; possible D gene TRBD1, 6 bases. CDR3 length: 14 residues. Germline V gives CDR1 SGHAT, CDR2 FQNNGV. Trimming removed 4 bases from V and 1 base from J, with 11 bases in between. This CDR3 is CASSYSGQSYEQYF. The DNA of the CDR3 is TGTGCCAGCAGCTACTCCGGACAGTCCTACGAGCAGTACTTC. The complete variable domain, with remaining parts taken from reference TRBV11-2 and TRBJ2-7, reads EAGVAQSPRYKIIEKRQSVAFWCNPISGHATLYWYQQILGQGPKLLIQFQNNGVVDDSQLPKDRFSAERLKGVDSTLKIQPAKLEDSAVYLCASSYSGQSYEQYFGPGTRLTVT.

This clonotype was seen only a few times. The chain links TRBV20-1 to TRBJ2-5; D gene uncertain. CDR3 size: 11 residues. Germline CDR1 is DFQATT and CDR2 is SNEGSKA (reference sequence). V lost 3 bases, J lost 1 base, and 3 bases lay in between. CDR3 protein: CSASFQETQYF. In DNA form, the CDR3 reads TGCAGTGCTAGTTTCCAAGAGACCCAGTACTTC.

The chain employs TRBV5-1 and TRBJ2-3, with TRBD2 as a possible D gene (6 bases). V dropped 3 bases and J dropped 6 bases, with 11 bases sitting between them. Germline CDR1 reads SGHRS; CDR2 reads YFSETQ. The CDR3 runs to 13 residues. This CDR3 is CASSSGLWDTQYF. The CDR3 DNA reads as TGCGCCAGCAGCTCGGGACTCTGGGATACGCAGTATTTT.

Notes on this clonotype: The CDR3 carries no conserved terminal phenylalanine or tryptophan, so it likely arises from a read error. V and J are TRBV7-8 and TRBJ2-1; 11 bases fit TRBD2. Germline CDR1 reads SGHVS; CDR2 reads FQNEAQ. J was trimmed by 5 bases and V by 6 bases; bases with no gene match: 0. CDR3 length: 13 residues. CDR3 amino acids: CASRLAGDNEQFS. In nucleotides, the CDR3 is TGTGCCAGCAGACTAGCGGGAGACAATGAGCAGTTCTCC.

This clonotype was detected only once. The chain has TRBV7-9 and TRBJ2-1, with D hard to call. Between the trimmed V and J ends, which lost 5 bases and 9 bases, there was a span of 5 bases. CDR1 is SEHNR and CDR2 is FQNEAQ in the germline V gene (reference sequence). The CDR3 has 10 residues. The CDR3 DNA reads TGTGCCAGCAGCGGGGTTGAGCAGTTCTTC. Its protein product is CASSGVEQFF.

This clonotype has at least ten counts. The gene calls are TRBV12-3 or TRBV12-4 and TRBJ1-2, with D perhaps TRBD1 (5 bases). This CDR3 contains 12 residues. Trimming stripped 4 bases from V and 8 bases from J, with 11 bases between. The CDR3 region is CASSYGDGGYTF. The CDR3 region has the DNA TGTGCCAGCAGTTACGGGGACGGGGGCTACACCTTC.

The V gene is TRBV23-1, the J gene TRBJ1-1, with TRBD1 matching over 10 bases. TRBV23-1 has ORF status, its function being uncertain. The ends lost 0 bases at V and 4 bases at J; junction bases unmatched: 2. This CDR3 region has 15 residues. The CDR3 coding sequence is TGCGCCAGCAGTCAATCAGACAGGGGGCCCACTGAAGCTTTCTTT. It is translated as CASSQSDRGPTEAFF.

This clonotype was observed a few times. This rearrangement joins TRBV6-1 to TRBJ2-3; TRBD1 is a possible D gene (6 bases). The ends were cut back, 5 bases at V and 4 bases at J, with 31 bases in the middle. This CDR3 is built from 20 residues. Germline V gene sequence: CDR1 MNHNS, CDR2 SASEGT. CDR3 residues: CASSLGIHTLSGASPDTQYF. CDR3 coding DNA: TGTGCCAGCAGTCTTGGTATACATACCCTCTCAGGGGCGAGCCCAGATACGCAGTATTTT.

In this sample, this clonotype turned up a few times. This chain links TRBV27 with TRBJ1-2, with TRBD1 matching 8 bases. After removal of 5 bases from V and 1 base from J, the junction contained 3 bases not matched to a gene. This CDR3 has 14 residues. Germline V lookup: CDR1 MNHEY, CDR2 SMNVEV (reference sequence). The CDR3 DNA is TGTGCCAGCAGTCGGACAGGGAGTAACTATGGCTACACCTTC. This codes for CASSRTGSNYGYTF.